This TCR beta chain was retrieved from a study of T-cell memory formation after mild COVID-19. Study in general: For the most part, TCR clusters were specific to one donor.

Note on this clonotype: The antigen is unknown.

Trimming cost V 3 bases and J 9 bases; bases outside gene matches: 17. In germline, CDR1 is SQVTM, CDR2 ANQGSEA. CDR3 length: 16 amino acids. Notes on the study in general: Proof of SARS-CoV-2 specificity was absent for the second-wave clones that crested on day 37.

5'RACE primed at constant segments yielded TCR alpha and TCR beta cDNA libraries bearing sample barcodes and UMIs. TCRdb reprocessed the 5' RACE reads with MiXCR, giving one entry per CDR3 protein. The repertoire holds approximately 580,000 distinct CDR3 sequences, with roughly 20% as singletons. The source material was PBMCs or a T cell subset sorted from them (not recorded which). The sequence was collected from an adult woman who had mild COVID-19 (a few samples of this study predate the infection). Cell type and time point are not known. The V and J genes are TRBV29-1 and TRBJ2-1; 7 bases agree with TRBD2. For the CDR3, the DNA is TGCAGCGTTGACAGGACTAGTCCTGGCGGGGGTGGTGAGCAGTTCTTC. Translating gives CSVDRTSPGGGGEQFF.